This TCR beta chain appears in the sequencing data of a study of blood T cell repertoires in COVID-19. Study-level background: Acute and convalescent COVID-19 specimens originated in the United States, Italy and Spain. T cells, B-cell-depleted T cells, or PBMCs supplied cDNA or gDNA.

Under the authors' procedure: How many nucleated cells were present was estimated from reference gene primer amplification. Generated by immunoSEQ multiplex PCR, the TCRdb table keeps only in-frame clones and is missing some. V and J calls and clone size follow that table, whereas D and trimming were derived from the DNA. In the table there are 140,000 to 150,000 clones, around four fifths of which are singletons. This clonotype originated in a human donor in a cohort sampled during active COVID-19. Sequencing used peripheral blood.

For the CDR3, the DNA is TGTGCCAGCAGCGGTCGGACAGGGTCCAATGAGCAGTTCTTC. Its protein product is CASSGRTGSNEQFF. This chain uses TRBV7-2 with TRBJ2-1; 8 bases align to TRBD1. Germline V gives CDR1 SGHTA, CDR2 FQGNSA. V dropped 5 bases and J dropped 6; count of bases not matched to a gene: 6. The CDR3 length is 14 residues.